Described below is a single T cell receptor (beta chain) sequence and its context. What it recognizes is unknown. The entry originates in a study of Ad26.COV2.S vaccination and SARS-CoV-2 variants. As for treatment: some 20 received Ad26.COV2.S at low or high dose, single or two shots; 5 received placebo; per-sample allocation not given. Vaccine and placebo recipients were sampled on day 63 after the first injection. A Boston donor was an adult aged 18-55 years. Here immunoSEQ multiplex PCR was the method, and the copy in TCRdb shows in-frame clones only, minus some. The sample has about 350,000 clones; approximately 85% are singletons. The study, taken as a whole, reports: From the TCR breadth and depth analyses, total T cell responses may have been underestimated.

The clonotype originates from a person between 18 and 59 years old who received the Ad26.COV2.S COVID-19 vaccine or a placebo. The sample here was peripheral blood, taken in a trial of Ad26.COV2.S vaccine versus placebo.

CDR3 in amino acids: CAISDQRDRVGTEAFF. The CDR3 coding sequence is TGTGCCATCAGTGACCAAAGGGACAGGGTAGGCACTGAAGCTTTCTTT. The rearrangement joins TRBV10-3 to TRBJ1-1, with 9 bases fitting TRBD1. Germline V gene sequence: CDR1 ENHRY, CDR2 SYGVKD. The CDR3 runs to 16 residues. Unmatched junction bases numbered 9, after V lost 3 bases and J lost 4 bases.